What follows are 2 T cell receptor beta chains derived from one specimen sequenced in a study of blood T cells in healthy people across ages. A J-beta primer mix and a sample-barcoded 5' primer were used in a second PCR of roughly 6 to 12 cycles. TCRdb ran MiXCR on the 5' RACE reads and lists one entry per CDR3 protein. The sample shows some 1.5 million distinct CDR3 sequences, 28% of them seen only once. Specimen: blood. These receptors originate from a woman aged 30 to 39 in good health.

This clonotype was seen a few times. The gene calls are TRBV29-1 and TRBJ2-3; TRBD1 matches at 9 bases. The germline V gene encodes CDR1 SQVTM and CDR2 ANQGSEA. The CDR3 totals 15 residues. The V segment lost 5 bases and the J segment 2 bases; nucleotides outside the gene matches: 8. CDR3 nucleotide sequence: TGCAGCGTTCTAACCGGGACAGGGAACACAGATACGCAGTATTTT. Encoded protein: CSVLTGTGNTDTQYF.

A note on this clonotype: This could be a read error, since a much larger clone is one nucleotide away. The V and J genes are TRBV20-1 and TRBJ2-1; TRBD1 aligns across 9 bases. The CDR3 has 14 residues. The germline CDR1 and CDR2 sequences are DFQATT and SNEGSKA (reference sequence). V dropped 6 bases and J dropped 3; count of bases not matched to a gene: 6. Here the CDR3 reads CSASRQGGYNEQFF. The CDR3 bases are TGCAGTGCCTCTAGACAGGGGGGCTACAATGAGCAGTTCTTC.